The rows below give T cell receptor beta chains drawn from one sample of a study of STAT5B mutations in CD4+ large granular lymphocyte leukemia. Assay used: immunoSEQ multiplex PCR; TCRdb lists only in-frame clones, some missing. The table includes over 25,000 clones, about 74% detected once. The material sequenced was CD4+ T cells from blood buffy coats. The receptors were gathered from a human donor in good health. The CDR3 runs from the conserved cysteine through the conserved F or W. The D gene is left open where the match is weak. Not all rows give a size; the values are once, few, many and, for expanded clones, a class.

v_gene	j_gene	abundance	d_gene	CDR3aa	CDR3nt
TRBV9	TRBJ2-2	few	TRBD1	CASSITGTGGYTGELFF	TGTGCCAGCAGCATCACCGGGACAGGGGGCTACACCGGGGAGCTGTTTTTT
TRBV30	TRBJ1-1	-	-	CAWSNRAGGGEAFF	TGTGCCTGGAGTAACCGGGCGGGCGGCGGTGAAGCTTTCTTT
TRBV5-6	TRBJ1-1	-	-	CASSLRSPNTEAFF	TGTGCCAGCAGCTTGCGTTCACCGAACACTGAAGCTTTCTTT
TRBV29-1	TRBJ1-1	few	-	CSVGRGVGAFF	TGCAGCGTTGGTCGAGGGGTGGGAGCTTTCTTT
TRBV5-1	TRBJ2-5	-	TRBD1	CASSGMGQGSATQETQYF	TGCGCCAGCAGCGGGATGGGACAGGGGTCCGCCACACAAGAGACCCAGTACTTC
TRBV10-2	TRBJ2-3	-	-	CASSEVEPTQYF	TGCGCCAGCAGTGAGGTCGAACCGACGCAGTATTTT
TRBV2	TRBJ2-7	-	TRBD2	CASTLGLATYEQYF	TGTGCCAGCACCCTAGGACTAGCTACCTACGAGCAGTACTTC
TRBV25-1	TRBJ2-5	-	TRBD2	CASIGLGVTQYF	TGTGCCAGCATAGGACTAGGTGTTACCCAGTACTTC
TRBV27	TRBJ1-2	-	-	CASTTTPPLYGYTF	TGTGCCAGCACCACCACGCCACCTCTTTATGGCTACACCTTC
TRBV30	TRBJ1-6	-	TRBD1	CAWSYRGGSPLHF	TGTGCCTGGAGTTACAGGGGAGGCTCACCCCTCCACTTT
TRBV11-3	TRBJ2-7	-	-	CASSFSPLEQYF	TGTGCCAGCAGCTTTTCCCCCCTCGAGCAGTACTTC
TRBV11-2	TRBJ1-4	-	TRBD1	CASSLGGRDSPKEKLFF	TGTGCCAGCAGCTTAGGGGGTAGGGACAGCCCTAAGGAAAAACTGTTTTTT